This T cell receptor (beta chain) derives from a study of graft-versus-host responses after intestinal transplantation. Study-level points and caveats: There were GvH clones found in recipient marrow, and some of them appeared first in ileum or blood.

Only in-frame clones appear in the TCRdb table, and some are missing; sequencing was by immunoSEQ multiplex PCR. The data contain roughly 92,000 clones, roughly nine tenths of them singletons. Concerning this clone itself: The antigen is not known.

CDR3 length: 16 amino acids. Germline CDR1 reads SGHNT; CDR2 reads YYREEE (reference sequence). Trimming at V came to 0 bases and at J to 6 bases, leaving 9 bases not matched to a gene. The sequencing here drew on unstimulated CD4+ T cells sorted from spleen or lymph node cells, taken before intestinal transplant. The V gene is TRBV5-4, the J gene TRBJ2-3; TRBD2 matches at 8 bases. The TCR comes from a human donor who received an intestinal transplant. In DNA form, the CDR3 reads TGTGCCAGCAGCTTGGCCAATGTAGCGGGGAGTGATACGCAGTATTTT. Residues: CASSLANVAGSDTQYF.